This TCR beta chain is drawn from a study of T cells after yellow fever vaccination. Study overall: Preparing low-cell-number fractions relied on SMART-Seq v4 Ultra Low Input.

This clonotype was counted at least ten times. The CDR3 extends over 19 amino acids. With V trimmed by 4 bases and J by 0 bases, 13 bases remained unmatched. Germline CDR1 MNHEY, CDR2 SVGEGT. Making TCR cDNA involved 5'RACE template switching, which added UMIs and a universal primer site. TCRdb independently ran MiXCR on the 5' RACE reads; one entry per CDR3 protein. The sample includes over 110,000 distinct CDR3 sequences, less than 9.5% seen only once; the top ten take less than 0.85%. The chain carries TRBV6-2 or TRBV6-3 and TRBJ2-2, with 8 bases matching TRBD2. The material was CD4+ T cells sorted from PBMCs, obtained 5 days after the yellow fever booster vaccination. The origin of this receptor is a man younger than 45 who received the YFV17D yellow fever vaccine. The chain's CDR3 is CASSSITRLAHANTGELFF. The CDR3 DNA follows: TGTGCCAGCAGTTCGATTACTCGACTAGCGCACGCGAACACCGGGGAGCTGTTTTTT.